Listed here are 20 T cell receptor beta chains from one sample, sequenced in a study of blood T cell repertoires in COVID-19. Measured with immunoSEQ multiplex PCR; TCRdb has only the in-frame clones, and not every one. The table shows fewer than 400,000 clones, with 70% to 90% occurring only once. The source material was PBMCs or T cells enriched from blood (not recorded which). The source is a man younger than 45 who had recovered from COVID-19.

In DNA, the CDR3 is TGCGCCAGCAGCCAAAGGGCCGGGGGTTCCAACACCGGGGAGCTGTTTTTT. Amino acids: CASSQRAGGSNTGELFF. This chain links TRBV4-1 with TRBJ2-2, with a tentative D call TRBD2 (6 bases). Trimming shortened V by 2 bases and J by 2 bases, and 15 bases separated the two germline ends. CDR1 MGHRA and CDR2 YSYEKL come from the germline V gene. This CDR3 region has 17 residues.

This clone was detected only a few times. The chain links TRBV7-3 to TRBJ2-1, with D unclear. CDR3 length: 15 amino acids. Germline values: CDR1 SGHTA, CDR2 FQGTGA. Trimming took off 2 bases at V and 0 bases at J, with 8 bases between the two ends. CDR3 in amino acids: CASSLLYSSYNEQFF. CDR3 nucleotides: TGTGCCAGCAGCTTATTGTACAGCTCCTACAATGAGCAGTTCTTC.

The chain carries TRBV5-1 and TRBJ1-6; 7 bases map to TRBD1. The CDR3 sequence is 14 residues long. Germline CDR1 reads SGHRS; CDR2 reads YFSETQ. With 4 bases clipped from V and 8 bases from J, the junction kept 6 bases outside the gene matches. The CDR3 DNA follows: TGCGCCAGCAGCGGGGACAGAGCGGATTCACCCCTCCACTTT. The encoded protein is CASSGDRADSPLHF.

This rearrangement joins TRBV7-9 to TRBJ2-3; possibly TRBD1 for D (5 bases). Looked up from germline, CDR1 is SEHNR and CDR2 is FQNEAQ (reference sequence). CDR3 length equals 16 residues. The V end lost 4 bases, the J end lost 0 bases, and 14 bases lay between the germline ends. The CDR3 protein is CASSSTMTVSTDTQYF. In DNA form, the CDR3 reads TGTGCCAGCAGCTCGACGATGACAGTTAGCACAGATACGCAGTATTTT.

This clone was detected only a few times. The V and J genes are TRBV7-9 and TRBJ2-5; tentative D call: TRBD1 (5 bases). Deletions cut 5 bases from V and 3 bases from J, with 16 bases between. This CDR3 spans 15 amino acids. Per germline, CDR1 SEHNR and CDR2 FQNEAQ (reference sequence). The CDR3 here is CASSQLDRLKETQYF. In nucleotides, the CDR3 is TGTGCCAGCAGCCAGCTAGACAGATTAAAAGAGACCCAGTACTTC.

The chain carries TRBV9 and TRBJ1-2; D is unresolved. This CDR3 has 14 amino acids. Trimming left V 0 bases short and J 2 bases short, with 8 bases between. Per germline, CDR1 SGDLS and CDR2 YYNGEE. The DNA of the CDR3 is TGTGCCAGCAGCGTAGACTTCGGGAACTATGGCTACACCTTC. It translates to CASSVDFGNYGYTF.

The CDR3: CASKVAGGYSNQPQHF. CDR3 in DNA: TGTGCCAGCAAGGTCGCAGGGGGATATAGCAATCAGCCCCAGCATTTT. V and J are TRBV6-6 and TRBJ1-5; 7 bases align to TRBD1. The V and J ends lost 7 bases and 0 bases, in that order; junction bases with no gene match: 9. Germline-derived CDR1 and CDR2 are MNHNY and SVGAGI (reference sequence). This CDR3 contains 16 residues.

This chain connects TRBV9 to TRBJ1-1; 7 bases are shared with TRBD1. CDR1 is SGDLS, CDR2 YYNGEE, per germline. The CDR3 is made up of 14 amino acids. V was pared by 3 bases and J by 8 bases, with 10 bases of the junction left unmatched. The CDR3 loop is CASSAGDSSVEAFF. In DNA form, the CDR3 reads TGTGCCAGCAGCGCGGGGGACAGTTCCGTGGAAGCTTTCTTT. The whole variable domain, filled in from reference TRBV9 and TRBJ1-1, reads DSGVTQTPKHLITATGQRVTLRCSPRSGDLSVYWYQQSLDQGLQFLIQYYNGEERAKGNILERFSAQQFPDLHSELNLSSLELGDSALYFCASSAGDSSVEAFFGQGTRLTVV.

The gene calls are TRBV25-1 and TRBJ1-4; weak D call: TRBD1 (5 bases). This CDR3 region has 14 residues. With 2 bases removed from V and 5 bases from J, the gap between germline ends came to 9 bases. Germline V gene data show CDR1 as MGHDK and CDR2 as SYGVNS. The CDR3 region has the DNA TGTGCCAGCAGTGAAGCGGGACCCAATGAAAAACTGTTTTTT. Translating it yields CASSEAGPNEKLFF.

The J gene is TRBJ2-3, the V gene TRBV7-6; TRBD2 matches at 14 bases. V was pared by 5 bases and J by 7 bases, with 8 bases of the junction left unmatched. CDR3 length equals 16 residues. Germline V gives CDR1 SGHVS, CDR2 FNYEAQ. The CDR3 is CASSPRGLAGAYTQYF. CDR3 nucleotides: TGTGCCAGCAGCCCAAGGGGACTAGCGGGGGCCTATACGCAGTATTTT.

The chain links TRBV9 to TRBJ1-4; 9 nucleotides agree with TRBD1. Germline CDR1 reads SGDLS; CDR2 reads YYNGEE. The junction had 8 bases not matched to a gene; V was cut back by 3 bases and J by 8 bases. CDR3 length: 15 amino acids. The CDR3 DNA reads as TGTGCCAGCAGCGCCCAAACAGGGGGCGGGGAAAAACTGTTTTTT. Amino acid sequence: CASSAQTGGGEKLFF. The whole variable domain, remainder taken from reference TRBV9 and TRBJ1-4, is DSGVTQTPKHLITATGQRVTLRCSPRSGDLSVYWYQQSLDQGLQFLIQYYNGEERAKGNILERFSAQQFPDLHSELNLSSLELGDSALYFCASSAQTGGGEKLFFGSGTQLSVL.

The chain couples TRBV6-5 to TRBJ1-1; 7 bases align to TRBD1. The junction had 2 bases not matched to a gene; V was cut back by 6 bases and J by 7 bases. The CDR3 length is 11 residues. CDR1 MNHEY and CDR2 SVGAGI come from the germline V gene. The CDR3 DNA reads TGTGCCAGCAGGCGGACAGGTGAAGCTTTCTTT. Amino acids: CASRRTGEAFF.

A single count supports this clone. This chain joins TRBV27 and TRBJ2-3; TRBD2 is a possible D gene (6 bases). The ends were cut back, 5 bases at V and 5 bases at J, with 17 bases in the middle. Per germline, CDR1 MNHEY and CDR2 SMNVEV (reference sequence). There are 15 residues in the CDR3. CDR3 DNA: TGTGCCAGCAGTATCTTCGGCGGGGTACAAGATACGCAGTATTTT. This sequence encodes CASSIFGGVQDTQYF.

The CDR3 reads CASSLRGSKTEAFF. The CDR3 nucleotides are TGTGCCAGCAGCTTGAGAGGGTCCAAGACTGAAGCTTTCTTT. The V gene is TRBV5-4, the J gene TRBJ1-1, with D hard to call. The CDR3 runs 14 residues. Germline CDR1 is SGHNT and CDR2 is YYREEE (reference sequence). V was clipped by 1 base and J by 5 bases, with 12 bases between them.

The chain uses TRBV4-1 and TRBJ1-5; D is ambiguous. Trimming pared 0 bases from V and 9 bases from J, leaving 12 bases between. The CDR3 runs to 14 residues. Per germline, CDR1 MGHRA and CDR2 YSYEKL. CDR3 amino acids: CASSQEEGQRPQHF. The CDR3 DNA reads TGCGCCAGCAGCCAAGAGGAGGGCCAGCGGCCCCAGCATTTT.

This clone was seen more than once but under ten times. The chain recombines TRBV4-1 with TRBJ2-5, with a possible D match to TRBD2 (5 bases). The germline V gene encodes CDR1 MGHRA and CDR2 YSYEKL. This CDR3 region has 15 residues. V lost 0 bases and J 5 bases, leaving 13 bases between the germline ends. In DNA, the CDR3 is TGCGCCAGCAGCCAAGATGGAGTTTCGGGGGAGACCCAGTACTTC. As protein: CASSQDGVSGETQYF.

In its sample, this clone was seen once. The genes are TRBV3-1 (or the pseudogene TRBV3-2) and TRBJ2-7, with 7 bases aligning to TRBD2. Germline assignment: CDR1 LGHDT and CDR2 YNNKEL (reference sequence). With V trimmed by 1 base and J by 4 bases, 7 bases remained unmatched. CDR3 length: 15 residues. The CDR3 spells CASSQGPGRGYEQYF. The CDR3 region has the DNA TGTGCCAGCAGCCAAGGGCCAGGGAGGGGTTACGAGCAGTACTTC.

The chain couples TRBV7-9 to TRBJ2-5; the D gene is possibly TRBD2 (5 bases). With 5 bases removed from V and 2 bases from J, the gap between germline ends came to 12 bases. The CDR3 has 14 amino acids. Germline CDR1 reads SEHNR; CDR2 reads FQNEAQ (reference sequence). The CDR3 DNA reads as TGTGCCAGCAGCCCGTTTGGACTTCAAGAGACCCAGTACTTC. Amino acid sequence: CASSPFGLQETQYF. Filled out from reference TRBV7-9 and TRBJ2-5, the complete variable domain reads DTGVSQNPRHKITKRGQNVTFRCDPISEHNRLYWYRQTLGQGPEFLTYFQNEAQLEKSRLLSDRFSAERPKGSFSTLEIQRTEQGDSAMYLCASSPFGLQETQYFGPGTRLLVL.

This clone was observed a handful of times. This rearrangement joins TRBV10-3 to TRBJ1-1; 7 bases agree with TRBD1. This CDR3 is built from 13 residues. The germline gives CDR1 ENHRY, CDR2 SYGVKD. V lost 10 bases, J lost 1 base, and 6 bases stayed unmatched. The CDR3 sequence is CATQGQANTEAFF. CDR3 in DNA: TGTGCCACCCAAGGACAGGCGAACACTGAAGCTTTCTTT.

CDR3 bases: TGCGCCAGCAGCCAAGATATTCGGGACAGTCCCACAGATACGCAGTATTTT. It translates to CASSQDIRDSPTDTQYF. The rearrangement joins TRBV4-1 to TRBJ2-3, with TRBD1 identical over 7 bases. The trim removed 0 bases at V and 2 bases at J, leaving 8 bases unmatched. Per germline, CDR1 MGHRA and CDR2 YSYEKL. This CDR3 spans 17 amino acids.